These T cell receptor beta chains were read from a single sample in a study of T cell responses to AZD1222 COVID-19 vaccine. Assay used: immunoSEQ multiplex PCR; TCRdb lists only in-frame clones, some missing. This sample has 100,000 to 150,000 clones, with about 90% found just once. The sample here was peripheral blood, taken on day 0 of AZD1222 vaccination. The receptor source for this set is an adult in good health. Each CDR3 is given with its conserved first and last residue. The D gene is left open where the match is weak. For some rows the clone size is stated as once, few or many, or as a class when expanded; others skip it.

CDR3 DNA: TGTGCCAGCAGCTTTTCAGGGAGCGACTCTGGAAACACCATATATTTT
CDR3 protein: CASSFSGSDSGNTIYF
clone size: -
J gene: TRBJ1-3
D gene: -
V gene: TRBV7-8

CDR3 DNA: TGCGCCAGCAGCAGAGGATGGACTAGCGGCCACGGGGGGGCCCAGTACTTC
CDR3 protein: CASSRGWTSGHGGAQYF
clone size: -
J gene: TRBJ2-5
D gene: TRBD2
V gene: TRBV5-1

CDR3 DNA: TGTGCCAGCAGCGTAGAAACCGGGGAGCTGTTTTTT
CDR3 protein: CASSVETGELFF
clone size: -
J gene: TRBJ2-2
D gene: -
V gene: TRBV9

CDR3 DNA: TGTGCCAGTAGTATTGCTGGGCCCCTGTCGTATGGCTACACCTTC
CDR3 protein: CASSIAGPLSYGYTF
clone size: -
J gene: TRBJ1-2
D gene: -
V gene: TRBV19

CDR3 DNA: TGTGCCAGCAGCGTAGGCGGCAGAGCTAACTATGGCTACACCTTC
CDR3 protein: CASSVGGRANYGYTF
clone size: once
J gene: TRBJ1-2
D gene: -
V gene: TRBV9

CDR3 DNA: TGTGCCAGCAGATCAAGCGGGGGGGGCACCGGGGAGCTGTTTTTT
CDR3 protein: CASRSSGGGTGELFF
clone size: few
J gene: TRBJ2-2
D gene: TRBD2
V gene: TRBV6-5

CDR3 DNA: TGCGCCAGCAGCCAAGATCAAGGGAATAAAGCTTTCTTT
CDR3 protein: CASSQDQGNKAFF
clone size: -
J gene: TRBJ1-1
D gene: -
V gene: TRBV4-1

CDR3 DNA: TGTGCCAGCAGCTTAAATTTGGGGGACACTGAAGCTTTCTTT
CDR3 protein: CASSLNLGDTEAFF
clone size: -
J gene: TRBJ1-1
D gene: -
V gene: TRBV7-3

CDR3 DNA: TGTGCCAGCAGTTACCAGGGTTTGGGCTATGGCTACACCTTC
CDR3 protein: CASSYQGLGYGYTF
clone size: -
J gene: TRBJ1-2
D gene: -
V gene: TRBV6-5

CDR3 DNA: TGTGCCAGCAGCTTAGCTGGGGCCAACGTCCTGACTTTC
CDR3 protein: CASSLAGANVLTF
clone size: -
J gene: TRBJ2-6
D gene: -
V gene: TRBV13

CDR3 DNA: TGTGCCAGCAGCTTAGGCTTCCTAGCGACCAGCACAGATACGCAGTATTTT
CDR3 protein: CASSLGFLATSTDTQYF
clone size: -
J gene: TRBJ2-3
D gene: -
V gene: TRBV11-3

CDR3 DNA: TGTGCTAGCAGCTTAGCGCCTCGGACAAAAACTACTATATATAGCAATCAGCCCCAGCATTTT
CDR3 protein: CASSLAPRTKTTIYSNQPQHF
clone size: -
J gene: TRBJ1-5
D gene: -
V gene: TRBV7-7

CDR3 DNA: TGTGCCAGCAGTGAAAGACGGGGGCAAGAGACCCAGTACTTC
CDR3 protein: CASSERRGQETQYF
clone size: -
J gene: TRBJ2-5
D gene: -
V gene: TRBV2

CDR3 DNA: TGCAGCGTTAGACAGGGGGCGCGTACAGATACGCAGTATTTT
CDR3 protein: CSVRQGARTDTQYF
clone size: few
J gene: TRBJ2-3
D gene: TRBD1
V gene: TRBV29-1

CDR3 DNA: TGCAGCGTTATAGGACAGGAGACCTACGAGCAGTACTTC
CDR3 protein: CSVIGQETYEQYF
clone size: -
J gene: TRBJ2-7
D gene: TRBD1
V gene: TRBV29-1

CDR3 DNA: TGCGCCAGCAGCCAAGATTGGCAGGGGGCAGCCGGGGAGCTGTTTTTT
CDR3 protein: CASSQDWQGAAGELFF
clone size: -
J gene: TRBJ2-2
D gene: TRBD1
V gene: TRBV4-3

CDR3 DNA: TGTGCCAGCAGCCCCTTGTGGGCGGAAAGCACAGATACGCAGTATTTT
CDR3 protein: CASSPLWAESTDTQYF
clone size: -
J gene: TRBJ2-3
D gene: -
V gene: TRBV7-3

CDR3 DNA: TGTGCCAGCAGCCCGGGGGGGGCGAATCAGCCCCAGCATTTT
CDR3 protein: CASSPGGANQPQHF
clone size: -
J gene: TRBJ1-5
D gene: -
V gene: TRBV3-1/TRBV3-2

CDR3 DNA: TGTGCCAGCAGTCGGACTAGCGGGGGCACCGGGGAGCTGTTTTTT
CDR3 protein: CASSRTSGGTGELFF
clone size: -
J gene: TRBJ2-2
D gene: TRBD2
V gene: TRBV27

CDR3 DNA: TGTGCCAGCAGTTACGGGAGAACTGAAGCTTTCTTT
CDR3 protein: CASSYGRTEAFF
clone size: -
J gene: TRBJ1-1
D gene: -
V gene: TRBV6-2/TRBV6-3

CDR3 DNA: TGTGCCAGCAGTTGGACCAGGGGCCGAGATACGCAGTATTTT
CDR3 protein: CASSWTRGRDTQYF
clone size: -
J gene: TRBJ2-3
D gene: -
V gene: TRBV6-2/TRBV6-3

CDR3 DNA: TGCGCCAGCAGCTTGGTGGGCACAGATACGCAGTATTTT
CDR3 protein: CASSLVGTDTQYF
clone size: -
J gene: TRBJ2-3
D gene: -
V gene: TRBV5-1

CDR3 DNA: TGCGCCAGCAGCCCCGAGGGGGTAGCAGATACGCAGTATTTT
CDR3 protein: CASSPEGVADTQYF
clone size: -
J gene: TRBJ2-3
D gene: -
V gene: TRBV4-3

CDR3 DNA: TGTGCCAGCAGTGAAAGTGATTCACCCCTCCACTTT
CDR3 protein: CASSESDSPLHF
clone size: once
J gene: TRBJ1-6
D gene: -
V gene: TRBV27

CDR3 DNA: TGTGCCAGCAGCCAATTCAGGGGCACTGAAGCTTTCTTT
CDR3 protein: CASSQFRGTEAFF
clone size: -
J gene: TRBJ1-1
D gene: -
V gene: TRBV14

CDR3 DNA: TGCGCCAGCAGCCCGGACAGTAACTATGGCTACACCTTC
CDR3 protein: CASSPDSNYGYTF
clone size: -
J gene: TRBJ1-2
D gene: -
V gene: TRBV5-1

CDR3 DNA: TGTGCCATCAGTGACCCCCCAGAAGAAAAACTGTTTTTT
CDR3 protein: CAISDPPEEKLFF
clone size: once
J gene: TRBJ1-4
D gene: -
V gene: TRBV10-3

CDR3 DNA: TGCGCCAGCAGCCAAGATTGGTGGGGACAGGCGACAAACTATGGCTACACCTTC
CDR3 protein: CASSQDWWGQATNYGYTF
clone size: -
J gene: TRBJ1-2
D gene: TRBD1
V gene: TRBV4-1

CDR3 DNA: TGTGCCAGCTCACTAGCCAGACAAAATACCTACAATGAGCAGTTCTTC
CDR3 protein: CASSLARQNTYNEQFF
clone size: -
J gene: TRBJ2-1
D gene: -
V gene: TRBV18

CDR3 DNA: TGTGCCAGCCGTCGGGTCGCGGGGGGGCACTACAATGAGCAGTTCTTC
CDR3 protein: CASRRVAGGHYNEQFF
clone size: -
J gene: TRBJ2-1
D gene: TRBD2
V gene: TRBV11-3

CDR3 DNA: TGTGCCACTTTAAGGACAGATAACACTGAAGCTTTCTTT
CDR3 protein: CATLRTDNTEAFF
clone size: -
J gene: TRBJ1-1
D gene: -
V gene: TRBV10-3

CDR3 DNA: TGCGCCAGCAGCCCGGAGGGGTATAGAGAGACCCAGTACTTC
CDR3 protein: CASSPEGYRETQYF
clone size: -
J gene: TRBJ2-5
D gene: -
V gene: TRBV4-1

CDR3 DNA: TGTGCCAGCAGCTTTGGCGCGGAACTGTTTTTT
CDR3 protein: CASSFGAELFF
clone size: -
J gene: TRBJ1-4
D gene: -
V gene: TRBV11-2

CDR3 DNA: TGTGCCAGCTCACTTCTAGGGACCCTGAACACCGGGGAGCTGTTTTTT
CDR3 protein: CASSLLGTLNTGELFF
clone size: -
J gene: TRBJ2-2
D gene: -
V gene: TRBV18

CDR3 DNA: TGTGCCAGCACCGACACTAGCGCACAAGAGACCCAGTACTTC
CDR3 protein: CASTDTSAQETQYF
clone size: -
J gene: TRBJ2-5
D gene: TRBD2
V gene: TRBV25-1

CDR3 DNA: TGTGCCTGGAGTGAGGCGTTTGGGAACACTGAAGCTTTCTTT
CDR3 protein: CAWSEAFGNTEAFF
clone size: -
J gene: TRBJ1-1
D gene: -
V gene: TRBV30

CDR3 DNA: TGCGCCAGCAGCCCTGAGTTAGGGGGGAGCACTGAAGCTTTCTTT
CDR3 protein: CASSPELGGSTEAFF
clone size: -
J gene: TRBJ1-1
D gene: -
V gene: TRBV5-1

CDR3 DNA: TGTGCCAGCAGTTTAACCAGCTTCGGGAGGGGGTCTAGGGAGACCCAGTACTTC
CDR3 protein: CASSLTSFGRGSRETQYF
clone size: -
J gene: TRBJ2-5
D gene: TRBD2
V gene: TRBV27

CDR3 DNA: TGTGCCAGCAGTTTATCGGGGGAAGATACGCAGTATTTT
CDR3 protein: CASSLSGEDTQYF
clone size: -
J gene: TRBJ2-3
D gene: -
V gene: TRBV27

CDR3 DNA: TGTGCCAGCAGTCCAAGCCGGGCTTCACCCCTCCACTTT
CDR3 protein: CASSPSRASPLHF
clone size: -
J gene: TRBJ1-6
D gene: -
V gene: TRBV6-5

CDR3 DNA: TGTGCCAGCAGCTTAGCCGGGCCAGGGGGAGAAAAACTGTTTTTT
CDR3 protein: CASSLAGPGGEKLFF
clone size: -
J gene: TRBJ1-4
D gene: TRBD1
V gene: TRBV11-2

CDR3 DNA: TGTGCCAGCTCGCCGGGACAGGGGGTTGGTGAGCAGTTCTTC
CDR3 protein: CASSPGQGVGEQFF
clone size: -
J gene: TRBJ2-1
D gene: TRBD1
V gene: TRBV18

CDR3 DNA: TGTGCCAGCAGCTTAGGGCACTCTAATGAAAAACTGTTTTTT
CDR3 protein: CASSLGHSNEKLFF
clone size: -
J gene: TRBJ1-4
D gene: -
V gene: TRBV7-8

CDR3 DNA: TGTGCCAGCAGTCGAGACACAGACTATGGCTACACCTTC
CDR3 protein: CASSRDTDYGYTF
clone size: -
J gene: TRBJ1-2
D gene: -
V gene: TRBV6-5

CDR3 DNA: TGTGCCAGCAGCACAAGGACAGGGGCCGAGCAGTACTTC
CDR3 protein: CASSTRTGAEQYF
clone size: -
J gene: TRBJ2-7
D gene: TRBD1
V gene: TRBV11-2

CDR3 DNA: TGTGCCAGCAGTTATAAGGTTTACTATGGCTACACCTTC
CDR3 protein: CASSYKVYYGYTF
clone size: -
J gene: TRBJ1-2
D gene: -
V gene: TRBV6-5